Following are 8 T cell receptor beta chains from one sample sequenced in a study of T cell responses to AZD1222 COVID-19 vaccine. The assay was immunoSEQ multiplex PCR, and TCRdb's table has in-frame clones only and misses some. Here the sample spans 150,000 to 200,000 clones, roughly 92% being singletons. This sample comprised peripheral blood, obtained on day 0 of AZD1222 vaccination. These receptors originate from an adult in good health.

The CDR3 is CASSLSEDSLANYGYTF. CDR3 nucleotide sequence: TGTGCCAGCAGTTTATCGGAGGACAGCCTCGCTAACTATGGCTACACCTTC. This rearrangement joins TRBV27 to TRBJ1-2, with D maybe TRBD1 (6 bases). Per germline, CDR1 MNHEY and CDR2 SMNVEV (reference sequence). Trimming took 0 bases from V and 0 from J, leaving 14 bases between them. The CDR3 totals 17 residues.

This clone showed up just a few times. The V and J genes are TRBV28 and TRBJ1-5; D unresolved. Per germline, CDR1 MDHEN and CDR2 SYDVKM. This CDR3 spans 14 amino acids. V gave up 7 bases and J gave up 2 bases, with 12 bases separating them. The CDR3 loop reads CASIQFGGNQPQHF. The CDR3 region has the DNA TGTGCCAGCATCCAATTCGGCGGCAATCAGCCCCAGCATTTT.

The chain has TRBV15 and TRBJ2-1, with D uncertain. V lost 7 bases and J lost 0, with 10 bases in between. This CDR3 is built from 14 residues. Per germline, CDR1 LNHNV and CDR2 YYDKDF (reference sequence). For the CDR3, the DNA is TGTGCCACCAAGGACGGAAACTCCTACAATGAGCAGTTCTTC. Its protein is CATKDGNSYNEQFF.

The chain joins TRBV21-1 to TRBJ1-5. TRBV21-1 is recorded as a pseudogene. This CDR3 has 15 amino acids. CDR3 sequence reads: CASTPGGRGNQPQHF. The CDR3 region has the DNA TGTGCCAGCACACCGGGAGGGCGAGGGAATCAGCCCCAGCATTTT.

Only one count was recorded for this clone. The gene calls are TRBV7-9 and TRBJ1-1; D gene ambiguous. The length of the CDR3 is 15 residues. Trimming took 4 bases from V and 0 from J, leaving 12 bases between them. The germline V gene encodes CDR1 SEHNR and CDR2 FQNEAQ (reference sequence). CDR3 in amino acids: CASSSGAIMNTEAFF. CDR3 DNA sequence: TGTGCCAGCAGCTCAGGAGCGATTATGAACACTGAAGCTTTCTTT.

This rearrangement joins TRBV30 to TRBJ2-2, with 7 bases aligning to TRBD2. V shed 6 bases, J shed 5 bases, and the junction held 12 bases outside the gene matches. CDR1 is GTSNPN and CDR2 is SVGIG in the germline V gene (reference sequence). The length of the CDR3 is 15 residues. This CDR3 reads CACPQRRGGTGELFF. CDR3 nucleotide sequence: TGTGCCTGCCCTCAGAGGCGGGGAGGGACCGGGGAGCTGTTTTTT.

Here the CDR3 DNA reads TGTGCCAGCAGCCAACTTGGAAACACCATATATTTT. Residues: CASSQLGNTIYF. The chain is built from TRBV3-1 (or the pseudogene TRBV3-2) and TRBJ1-3, with no clear D. Germline V gene data show CDR1 as LGHDT and CDR2 as YNNKEL (reference sequence). CDR3 length: 12 amino acids. V shed 2 bases and J shed 3 bases, with 2 bases lying between them.

Turning to this clone: At one end, the junction sequence differs from germline, possibly due to a read error. The chain is built from TRBV7-7 and TRBJ2-1; 13 positions agree with TRBD2. The germline CDR1 and CDR2 sequences are SSHAT and FNYEAQ (reference sequence). This CDR3 contains 15 residues. The CDR3 is CASSFRTSGSGEQFF. In DNA, the CDR3 is TGTGCTAGCAGCTTCAGGACTAGCGGGAGTGGTGAGCAGTTCTTC.